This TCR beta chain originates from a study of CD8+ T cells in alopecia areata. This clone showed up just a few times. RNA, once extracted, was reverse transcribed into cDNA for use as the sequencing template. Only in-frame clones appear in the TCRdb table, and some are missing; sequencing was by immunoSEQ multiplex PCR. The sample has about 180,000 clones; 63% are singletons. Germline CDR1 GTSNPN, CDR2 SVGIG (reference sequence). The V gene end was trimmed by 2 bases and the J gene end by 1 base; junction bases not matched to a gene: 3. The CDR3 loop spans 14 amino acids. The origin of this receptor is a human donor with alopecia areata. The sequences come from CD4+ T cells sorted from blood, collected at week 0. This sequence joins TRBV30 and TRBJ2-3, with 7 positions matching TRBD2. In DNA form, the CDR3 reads TGTGCCTGGAGTCAGCGGGGCCGCACAGATACGCAGTATTTT. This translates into CAWSQRGRTDTQYF.